This T cell receptor (beta chain) was recorded in a study of T-cell memory formation after mild COVID-19. Study-wide results and limits: There were some responding clones in pre-infection memory, which suggested that cross-reactive memory had joined.

For this clonotype: As yet, its antigen is unknown.

MiXCR, run by TCRdb on the 5' RACE reads, gives a single entry per CDR3 protein. The repertoire consists of roughly 400,000 distinct CDR3 sequences, with more than 20% occurring once and the leading ten covering roughly 8.9%. This receptor was taken from an adult woman who had mild COVID-19 (a few samples of this study predate the infection). Cell type and time point are not known. Sequenced material: PBMCs or a T cell subset sorted from them (not recorded which).

The CDR3 reads CASSQDPSGGGYNEQFF. DNA of the CDR3: TGCGCCAGCAGCCAGGATCCTAGCGGGGGGGGATACAATGAGCAGTTCTTC. V and J are TRBV4-1 and TRBJ2-1; 12 positions match TRBD2. Germline trimming cut 3 bases from V and 4 bases from J; bases unmatched to any gene: 7. CDR1 and CDR2 (germline): MGHRA, YSYEKL. This CDR3 is built from 17 residues.